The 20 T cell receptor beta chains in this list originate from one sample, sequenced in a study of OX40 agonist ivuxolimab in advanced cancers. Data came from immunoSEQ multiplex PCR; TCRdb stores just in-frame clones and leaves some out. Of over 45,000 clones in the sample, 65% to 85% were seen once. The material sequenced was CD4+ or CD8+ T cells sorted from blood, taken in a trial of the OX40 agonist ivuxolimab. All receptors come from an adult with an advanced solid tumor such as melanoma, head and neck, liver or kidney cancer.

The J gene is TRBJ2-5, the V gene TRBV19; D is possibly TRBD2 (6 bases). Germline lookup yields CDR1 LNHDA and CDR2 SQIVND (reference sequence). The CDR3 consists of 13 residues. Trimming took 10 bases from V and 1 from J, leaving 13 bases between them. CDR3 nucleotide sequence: TGTGCCACGAGTGGGGGGAGCCAAGAGACCCAGTACTTC. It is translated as CATSGGSQETQYF.

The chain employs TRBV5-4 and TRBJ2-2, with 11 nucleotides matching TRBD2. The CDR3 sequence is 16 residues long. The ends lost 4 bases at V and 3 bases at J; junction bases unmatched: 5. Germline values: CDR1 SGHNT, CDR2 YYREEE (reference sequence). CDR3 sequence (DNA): TGTGCCAGCAGCCCGGAACTAGCGGGGGACACCGGGGAGCTGTTTTTT. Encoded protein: CASSPELAGDTGELFF.

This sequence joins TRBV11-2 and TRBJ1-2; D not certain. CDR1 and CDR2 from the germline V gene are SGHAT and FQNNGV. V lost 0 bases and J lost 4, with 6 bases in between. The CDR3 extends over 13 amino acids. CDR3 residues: CASSLDEFYGYTF. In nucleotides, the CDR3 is TGTGCCAGCAGCTTAGATGAGTTCTATGGCTACACCTTC.

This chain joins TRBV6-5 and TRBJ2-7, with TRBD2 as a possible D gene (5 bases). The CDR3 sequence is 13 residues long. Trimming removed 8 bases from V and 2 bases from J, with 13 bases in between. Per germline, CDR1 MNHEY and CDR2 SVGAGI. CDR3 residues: CASLDLGPYEQYF. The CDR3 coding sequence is TGTGCCAGCCTGGACTTGGGCCCCTACGAGCAGTACTTC.

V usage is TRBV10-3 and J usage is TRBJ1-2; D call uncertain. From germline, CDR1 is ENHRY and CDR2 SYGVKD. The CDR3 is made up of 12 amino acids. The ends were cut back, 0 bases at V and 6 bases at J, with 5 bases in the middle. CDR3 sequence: CAISESRDGYTF. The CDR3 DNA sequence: TGTGCCATCAGTGAGTCGAGGGATGGCTACACCTTC.

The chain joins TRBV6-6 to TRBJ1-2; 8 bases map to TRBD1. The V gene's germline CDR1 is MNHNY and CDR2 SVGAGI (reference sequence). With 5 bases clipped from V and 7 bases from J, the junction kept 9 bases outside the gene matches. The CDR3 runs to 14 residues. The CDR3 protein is CASSPGDRKGGYTF. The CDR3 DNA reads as TGTGCCAGCAGTCCCGGGGACAGGAAGGGTGGCTACACCTTC.

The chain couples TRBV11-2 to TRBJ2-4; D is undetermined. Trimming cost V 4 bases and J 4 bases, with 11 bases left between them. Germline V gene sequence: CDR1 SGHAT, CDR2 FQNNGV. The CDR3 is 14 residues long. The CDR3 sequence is CASSSRLTKNIQYF. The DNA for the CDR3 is TGTGCCAGCAGCTCTAGGTTGACAAAAAACATTCAGTACTTC.

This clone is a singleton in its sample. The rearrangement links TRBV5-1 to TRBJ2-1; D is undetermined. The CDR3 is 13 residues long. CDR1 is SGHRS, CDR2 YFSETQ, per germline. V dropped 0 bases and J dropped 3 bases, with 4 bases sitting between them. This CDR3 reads CASSLDSYNEQFF. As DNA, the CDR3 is TGCGCCAGCAGCTTGGACAGCTACAATGAGCAGTTCTTC.

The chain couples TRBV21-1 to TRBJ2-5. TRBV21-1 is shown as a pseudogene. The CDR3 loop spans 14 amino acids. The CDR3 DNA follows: TGTGCCAGCAGCACAACCCGGTCCAGAGAGACCCAGTACTTC. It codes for CASSTTRSRETQYF.

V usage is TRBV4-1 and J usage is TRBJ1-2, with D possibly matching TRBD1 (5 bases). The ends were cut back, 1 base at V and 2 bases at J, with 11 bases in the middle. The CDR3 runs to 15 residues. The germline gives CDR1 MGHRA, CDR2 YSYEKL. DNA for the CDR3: TGCGCCAGCAGCCAAGTATCCGGGGCCAACTATGGCTACACCTTC. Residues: CASSQVSGANYGYTF.

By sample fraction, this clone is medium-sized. The CDR3 DNA is TGTGCCAGCTCACTCAGGGGTGATGGAAACACCATATATTTT. Translation gives CASSLRGDGNTIYF. V is TRBV18 and J is TRBJ1-3; D may be TRBD1 (6 bases). This CDR3 is 14 amino acids long. V was shortened by 4 bases and J by 3 bases, with 10 bases between the two germline ends. Germline CDR1 KGHSH, CDR2 LQKENI.

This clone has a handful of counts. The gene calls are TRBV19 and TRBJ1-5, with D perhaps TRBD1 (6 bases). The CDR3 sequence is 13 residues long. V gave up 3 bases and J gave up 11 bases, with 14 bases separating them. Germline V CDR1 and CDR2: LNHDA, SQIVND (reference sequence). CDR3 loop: CASSMGDIGAQHF. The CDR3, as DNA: TGTGCCAGTAGTATGGGGGACATCGGGGCCCAGCATTTT.

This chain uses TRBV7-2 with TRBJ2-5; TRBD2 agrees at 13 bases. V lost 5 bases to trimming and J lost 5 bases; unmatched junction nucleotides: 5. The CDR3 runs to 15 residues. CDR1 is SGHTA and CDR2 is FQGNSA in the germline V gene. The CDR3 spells CASSTSGGAQETQYF. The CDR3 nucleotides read TGTGCCAGCAGCACTAGCGGGGGGGCCCAGGAGACCCAGTACTTC.

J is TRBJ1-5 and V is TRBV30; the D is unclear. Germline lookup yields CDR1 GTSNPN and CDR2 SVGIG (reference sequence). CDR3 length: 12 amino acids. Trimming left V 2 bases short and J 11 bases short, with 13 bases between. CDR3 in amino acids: CAWSHRESAQHF. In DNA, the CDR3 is TGTGCCTGGAGTCATCGGGAATCAGCCCAGCATTTT.

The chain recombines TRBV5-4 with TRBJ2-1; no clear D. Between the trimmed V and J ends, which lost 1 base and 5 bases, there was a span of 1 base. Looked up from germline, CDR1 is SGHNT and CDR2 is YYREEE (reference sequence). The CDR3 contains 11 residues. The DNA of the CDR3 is TGTGCCAGCAGCTTGAACAATGAGCAGTTCTTC. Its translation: CASSLNNEQFF.

In DNA form, the CDR3 reads TGCACCAGCAGCCAAGATCCGGACATTAACCCTTGGGGGCCCCAAGAGACCCAGTACTTC. Protein sequence: CTSSQDPDINPWGPQETQYF. The chain links TRBV1 to TRBJ2-5; TRBD1 is the table's D call and was not checked against the DNA. TRBV1 is classified as a pseudogene. The CDR3 contains 20 residues.

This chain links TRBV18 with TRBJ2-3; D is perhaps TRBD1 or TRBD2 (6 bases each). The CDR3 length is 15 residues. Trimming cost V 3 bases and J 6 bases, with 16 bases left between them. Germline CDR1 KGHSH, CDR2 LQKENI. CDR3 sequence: CASSPASKGGDTQYF. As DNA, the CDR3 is TGTGCCAGCTCACCGGCGAGCAAGGGGGGTGATACGCAGTATTTT.

CDR3 loop: CASSLEGQNYNEQFF. In nucleotides, the CDR3 is TGTGCCAGCAGCTTAGAGGGACAAAACTACAATGAGCAGTTCTTC. The gene calls are TRBV7-2 and TRBJ2-1; a possible D gene is TRBD1 (6 bases). This CDR3 comprises 15 residues. Trimming cost V 1 base and J 3 bases, with 10 bases left between them. Germline CDR1 reads SGHTA; CDR2 reads FQGNSA.

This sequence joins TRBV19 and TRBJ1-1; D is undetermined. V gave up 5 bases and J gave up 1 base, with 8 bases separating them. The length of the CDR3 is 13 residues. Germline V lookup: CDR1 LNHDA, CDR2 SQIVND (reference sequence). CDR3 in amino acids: CASSLTRNTEAFF. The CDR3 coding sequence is TGTGCCAGTAGTTTAACAAGGAACACTGAAGCTTTCTTT.

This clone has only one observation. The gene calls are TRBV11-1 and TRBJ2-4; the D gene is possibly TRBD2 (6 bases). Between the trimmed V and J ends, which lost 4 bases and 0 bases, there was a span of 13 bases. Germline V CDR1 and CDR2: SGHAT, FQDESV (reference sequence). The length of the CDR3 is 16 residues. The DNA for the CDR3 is TGTGCCAGCAGCTCCGGGAGACAACTAGCCAAAAACATTCAGTACTTC. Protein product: CASSSGRQLAKNIQYF.